A single sample gave rise to the 18 T cell receptor beta chains below, sequenced in a study of long-term antiretroviral therapy in people with HIV. Assay version v3.0 of immunoSEQ was used, and it was run at survey level. Libraries were prepared by immunoSEQ multiplex PCR; TCRdb keeps only in-frame clonotypes and omits some of them. The sample yields about 21,000 clones, more than 70% seen once. Source: unsorted PBMCs, taken around 1.7 years before starting antiretroviral therapy. The origin of the receptors is a woman between 40 and 50 years old with HIV.

In this sample, this clone turned up once. This chain uses TRBV27 with TRBJ2-7; tentative D call: TRBD2 (6 bases). CDR1 MNHEY and CDR2 SMNVEV come from the germline V gene (reference sequence). The germline V and J ends were trimmed by 3 bases and 4 bases, with 13 bases remaining between them. This CDR3 comprises 14 residues. In nucleotides, the CDR3 is TGTGCCAGCAGTTTGGAGGGTTTGGGGTACGAGCAGTACTTC. Translation gives CASSLEGLGYEQYF.

The rearrangement joins TRBV28 to TRBJ1-5; D is perhaps TRBD1 (6 bases). Trimming cost V 6 bases and J 7 bases, with 22 bases left between them. CDR1 MDHEN and CDR2 SYDVKM come from the germline V gene. This CDR3 spans 16 amino acids. The chain's CDR3 is CASSLTTGSAQQPQHF. The CDR3, as DNA: TGTGCCAGCAGCCTTACTACAGGGTCCGCCCAACAGCCCCAGCATTTT.

The chain combines TRBV7-2 with TRBJ2-7; D gene unclear. CDR3 length: 14 residues. The V gene's germline CDR1 is SGHTA and CDR2 FQGNSA. The V end lost 0 bases, the J end lost 3 bases, and 9 bases lay between the germline ends. CDR3 nucleotides: TGTGCCAGCAGCTTAGCGCACAGAAACTACGAGCAGTACTTC. This sequence encodes CASSLAHRNYEQYF.

The chain recombines TRBV5-1 with TRBJ2-3, with 7 bases identical to TRBD1. The germline CDR1 and CDR2 sequences are SGHRS and YFSETQ. The CDR3 loop spans 18 amino acids. The V segment lost 3 bases and the J segment 0 bases; nucleotides outside the gene matches: 13. CDR3 bases: TGCGCCAGCAGCTCTGGCAGTCGGACAGGCCTGAGCACAGATACGCAGTATTTT. Translation: CASSSGSRTGLSTDTQYF.

This sequence joins TRBV7-9 and TRBJ1-2, with D maybe TRBD1 (5 bases). V was trimmed by 5 bases and J by 0 bases, leaving 10 bases between them. In germline, CDR1 is SEHNR, CDR2 FQNEAQ (reference sequence). The CDR3 spans 14 residues. CDR3 sequence (DNA): TGTGCCAGCAGCCGGGGGACGGCTAACTATGGCTACACCTTC. This codes for CASSRGTANYGYTF.

The chain uses TRBV7-9 and TRBJ2-2; D possibly corresponds to TRBD1 (5 bases). V lost 4 bases and J 3 bases, leaving 9 bases between the germline ends. This CDR3 has 14 residues. Germline V gene lookup returns CDR1 SEHNR and CDR2 FQNEAQ (reference sequence). The CDR3 reads CASSSTGDTGELFF. CDR3 nucleotides: TGTGCCAGCAGCTCAACAGGTGACACCGGGGAGCTGTTTTTT. Based on the CDR3 plus reference TRBV7-9 and TRBJ2-2, the full variable domain is DTGVSQNPRHKITKRGQNVTFRCDPISEHNRLYWYRQTLGQGPEFLTYFQNEAQLEKSRLLSDRFSAERPKGSFSTLEIQRTEQGDSAMYLCASSSTGDTGELFFGEGSRLTVL.

The rearrangement uses TRBV7-6 and TRBJ2-7; D is uncertain. V was cut by 7 bases and J by 0 bases, with 13 bases left in between. The CDR3 is made up of 14 amino acids. CDR1 and CDR2 (germline): SGHVS, FNYEAQ. The chain's CDR3 is CASTDRPSSYEQYF. CDR3 bases: TGTGCCAGCACCGACCGACCGAGCTCCTACGAGCAGTACTTC.

J is TRBJ1-5 and V is TRBV2, with D uncertain. Trimming left V 6 bases short and J 0 bases short, with 12 bases between. The CDR3 runs 15 residues. CDR1 SNHLY and CDR2 FYNNEI come from the germline V gene. CDR3 DNA sequence: TGTGCCAGCAGGGGTCCCGACGGTAGCAATCAGCCCCAGCATTTT. Protein sequence: CASRGPDGSNQPQHF.

The chain combines TRBV7-6 with TRBJ1-1, with D possibly being TRBD1 (5 bases). The CDR3 extends over 14 amino acids. Between the trimmed V and J ends, which lost 3 bases and 1 base, there was a span of 9 bases. Germline lookup yields CDR1 SGHVS and CDR2 FNYEAQ. CDR3 sequence (DNA): TGTGCCAGCAGCTTTGGGACGGAGAACACTGAAGCTTTCTTT. It encodes CASSFGTENTEAFF.

CDR3 sequence reads: CASSPGTGSLGGNTIYF. CDR3 nucleotides: TGTGCCAGCAGCCCCGGGACAGGGTCTTTGGGCGGAAACACCATATATTTT. The rearrangement links TRBV11-2 to TRBJ1-3, with TRBD1 matching 9 bases. In germline, CDR1 is SGHAT, CDR2 FQNNGV. The CDR3 sequence is 17 residues long. V shed 5 bases, J shed 4 bases, and the junction held 12 bases outside the gene matches.

The V call is TRBV28, the J call TRBJ1-2, with no clear D. V lost 3 bases to trimming and J lost 3 bases, with 8 bases between them. This CDR3 spans 13 amino acids. Germline assignment: CDR1 MDHEN and CDR2 SYDVKM. DNA of the CDR3: TGTGCCAGCAGTTTGGGAAACGACTATGGCTACACCTTC. This sequence encodes CASSLGNDYGYTF.

The chain has TRBV4-1 and TRBJ2-1, with 9 bases aligning to TRBD1. Trimming cost V 1 base and J 5 bases; bases outside gene matches: 12. Looked up from germline, CDR1 is MGHRA and CDR2 is YSYEKL. The CDR3 totals 18 residues. CDR3 in DNA: TGCGCCAGCAGCCAAGTTTTGGCGGGACAGGGTAGGAACAATGAGCAGTTCTTC. Its protein product is CASSQVLAGQGRNNEQFF.

The genes are TRBV25-1 and TRBJ1-6, with D unresolved. Trimming took off 6 bases at V and 0 bases at J, with 6 bases between the two ends. CDR1 is MGHDK and CDR2 is SYGVNS in the germline V gene. This CDR3 has 14 amino acids. The CDR3: CASSPSSYNSPLHF. CDR3 DNA sequence: TGTGCCAGCAGCCCTAGCTCCTATAATTCACCCCTCCACTTT.

V is TRBV6-6 and J is TRBJ1-5, with D possibly matching TRBD1 (6 bases). CDR1 is MNHNY and CDR2 is SVGAGI in the germline V gene (reference sequence). The V end lost 7 bases, the J end lost 6 bases, and 19 bases lay between the germline ends. CDR3 length equals 15 residues. The CDR3 protein is CASNLITGHRQPQHF. The CDR3 region has the DNA TGTGCCAGCAACCTAATAACAGGGCATCGTCAGCCCCAGCATTTT.

This clone has just a few counts. The chain carries TRBV29-1 and TRBJ1-5, with D perhaps matching TRBD1 (6 bases). The CDR3 totals 14 residues. V was shortened by 4 bases and J by 5 bases, with 15 bases between the two germline ends. From germline, CDR1 is SQVTM and CDR2 ANQGSEA. The DNA of the CDR3 is TGCAGCGTTGTAGAGTCAGGGGCCCATCAGCCCCAGCATTTT. Protein product: CSVVESGAHQPQHF.

This clone came up a few times. The chain couples TRBV4-1 to TRBJ2-1; D is unresolved. The V gene lost 2 bases and the J gene lost 0 bases, with 14 bases spanning the gap. CDR1 and CDR2 from the germline V gene are MGHRA and YSYEKL. This CDR3 comprises 17 residues. Here the CDR3 reads CASSQKAWLSSYNEQFF. The CDR3 DNA is TGCGCCAGCAGCCAAAAAGCCTGGCTTAGCTCCTACAATGAGCAGTTCTTC.

This clone was seen more than once but under ten times. This chain connects TRBV5-1 to TRBJ2-1; TRBD1 matches at 11 bases. The length of the CDR3 is 15 residues. The germline V gene encodes CDR1 SGHRS and CDR2 YFSETQ. With V trimmed by 0 bases and J by 9 bases, 5 bases remained unmatched. CDR3 residues: CASSLAGQGGGEQFF. Written as DNA, the CDR3 is TGCGCCAGCAGCTTGGCGGGACAGGGGGGAGGTGAGCAGTTCTTC.

The V call is TRBV19, the J call TRBJ2-3, with 11 nucleotides matching TRBD2. CDR3 length: 16 residues. The germline CDR1 and CDR2 sequences are LNHDA and SQIVND (reference sequence). V shed 1 base, J shed 4 bases, and the junction held 4 bases outside the gene matches. The CDR3 sequence is CASSIGSGGASDTQYF. CDR3 bases: TGTGCCAGTAGTATAGGTAGCGGGGGGGCCTCAGATACGCAGTATTTT.